This entry lists 2 T cell receptor beta chains sequenced from one sample in a study of blood T cells in healthy people across ages. A second PCR, run for roughly 7 to 11 cycles, used a sample-barcoded 5' primer plus a J-beta primer mix. In TCRdb, the 5' RACE reads were re-called with MiXCR into one record per CDR3 protein. The sample includes about a million distinct CDR3 sequences, more than 30% of them seen just once. Sequencing was done on a sample of blood. All receptors come from a man aged 18 to 29 in good health.

This clonotype has more than one count but fewer than ten. The chain recombines TRBV29-1 with TRBJ2-1; D remains unclear. Germline V gives CDR1 SQVTM, CDR2 ANQGSEA. The CDR3 covers 14 residues. Trimming shortened V by 4 bases and J by 2 bases, and 12 bases separated the two germline ends. The CDR3 bases are TGCAGCGTTGTGGGTAGCCCCCCCTACAATGAGCAGTTCTTC. Protein sequence: CSVVGSPPYNEQFF.

The chain joins TRBV20-1 to TRBJ2-7; 7 bases match TRBD1. Germline V gives CDR1 DFQATT, CDR2 SNEGSKA (reference sequence). The CDR3 contains 12 residues. V was pared by 5 bases and J by 5 bases, with 6 bases of the junction left unmatched. The CDR3 loop reads CSASQGKHEQYF. The CDR3 nucleotides read TGCAGTGCTTCACAGGGGAAGCACGAGCAGTACTTC.